This paragraph reports one TCR beta chain. Its specificity is unknown. The data are from a study of T cell clones after liver transplantation. For the study at large: A pre-transplant mixed lymphocyte reaction with TCRbeta sequencing defined graft-donor-reactive clones followed in post-transplant blood. Graft-donor-reactive sequences were compared with third-party-reactive TCRbeta sequences from pre-transplant mixed lymphocyte reactions. Apart from three HCV-positive recipients, transplants were for non-autoimmune, non-viral reasons. Findings and limits, study-wide: Graft donor-reactive T cells may have migrated into the graft rather than being deleted.

The CDR3 is made up of 13 amino acids. V was shortened by 11 bases and J by 0 bases, with 11 bases between the two germline ends. Germline CDR1 is SNHLY and CDR2 is FYNNEI. Measured with immunoSEQ multiplex PCR; TCRdb has only the in-frame clones, and not every one. The sample carries more than 95,000 clones, 82% recorded once. This chain uses TRBV2 with TRBJ1-5; D not certain. This TCR came from a human donor who received a liver transplant. Here the sequenced sample was CD4+ T cells from blood, taken before liver transplant. In DNA, the CDR3 is TGTGCCCAAGGCCCGGCTAGCAATCAGCCCCAGCATTTT. Translating it yields CAQGPASNQPQHF.